This entry lists 25 T cell receptor beta chains sequenced from one sample in a study of T cell changes during pregnancy in multiple sclerosis. Assay used: immunoSEQ multiplex PCR; TCRdb lists only in-frame clones, some missing. The table has around 24,000 clones, roughly 89% seen once. This sample comprised CD8+ T cells from peripheral blood mononuclear cells, obtained in the first trimester of pregnancy. These receptors were obtained from a female donor in good health, enrolled as a control in a pregnancy study.

V is TRBV6-5 and J is TRBJ1-2; 8 bases are a match to TRBD1. Germline assignment: CDR1 MNHEY and CDR2 SVGAGI. V shed 4 bases and J 2 bases; nucleotides not matched to a gene: 3. The CDR3 contains 14 residues. The CDR3 sequence: CASSLDRGNYGYTF. CDR3 nucleotide sequence: TGTGCCAGCAGTTTAGACAGGGGAAACTATGGCTACACCTTC.

V usage is TRBV27 and J usage is TRBJ1-1, with TRBD1 matching 8 bases. J gave up 6 bases and V 1 base, and 4 bases lay outside the gene matches. There are 14 residues in the CDR3. The germline V gene has CDR1 MNHEY and CDR2 SMNVEV (reference sequence). The CDR3 DNA reads as TGTGCCAGCAGTTTATACCCGACAGGGGCTGAAGCTTTCTTT. Its protein is CASSLYPTGAEAFF.

This clone showed up just once. The gene calls are TRBV7-9 and TRBJ2-3; possible D gene TRBD2, 6 bases. The V end was cut by 5 bases, the J end by 4 bases, with 10 bases between. In germline, CDR1 is SEHNR, CDR2 FQNEAQ (reference sequence). The CDR3 spans 13 residues. CDR3 sequence reads: CASSGGTADTQYF. CDR3 DNA sequence: TGTGCCAGCAGCGGCGGGACGGCAGATACGCAGTATTTT.

The chain has TRBV4-2 and TRBJ2-7, with D tentatively TRBD2 (6 bases). Germline CDR1 is LGHNA and CDR2 is YNFKEQ. There are 15 residues in the CDR3. With 0 bases removed from V and 2 bases from J, the gap between germline ends came to 11 bases. DNA for the CDR3: TGTGCCAGCAGCCAAGAGGAGGCGGGAACCTACGAGCAGTACTTC. As protein: CASSQEEAGTYEQYF.

V gene TRBV7-9 combines with J gene TRBJ2-1; D is possibly TRBD1 (5 bases). CDR1 SEHNR and CDR2 FQNEAQ come from the germline V gene (reference sequence). Trimming took 4 bases from V and 10 from J, leaving 11 bases between them. The CDR3 runs to 12 residues. CDR3 DNA: TGTGCCAGCAGCTCCCCGAGACAGGAGCAGTTCTTC. Its translation: CASSSPRQEQFF.

The chain joins TRBV4-3 to TRBJ1-2; 11 bases match TRBD1. The CDR3 covers 15 residues. V lost 1 base, J lost 6 bases, and 4 bases stayed unmatched. CDR1 LGHNA and CDR2 YSLEER come from the germline V gene. The CDR3 region is CASSQGLGQGDGYTF. DNA of the CDR3: TGCGCCAGCAGCCAAGGCCTGGGACAGGGGGATGGCTACACCTTC.

This chain joins TRBV7-9 and TRBJ1-5; D not resolved. CDR1 SEHNR and CDR2 FQNEAQ come from the germline V gene (reference sequence). CDR3 length: 14 amino acids. The V end was cut by 5 bases, the J end by 0 bases, with 8 bases between. CDR3 DNA: TGTGCCAGCAGCGAAACAAGTAGCAATCAGCCCCAGCATTTT. Translating gives CASSETSSNQPQHF.

The J gene is TRBJ2-1, the V gene TRBV9; TRBD1 is a possible D gene (6 bases). The CDR3 loop spans 13 amino acids. Trimming pared 4 bases from V and 8 bases from J, leaving 13 bases between. Per the germline V gene, CDR1 is SGDLS and CDR2 is YYNGEE. This CDR3 is CASSPNRAYEQFF. The CDR3 region has the DNA TGTGCCAGCAGCCCGAACAGGGCCTATGAGCAGTTCTTC. The variable domain in full, with the rest retrieved from reference TRBV9 and TRBJ2-1, is DSGVTQTPKHLITATGQRVTLRCSPRSGDLSVYWYQQSLDQGLQFLIQYYNGEERAKGNILERFSAQQFPDLHSELNLSSLELGDSALYFCASSPNRAYEQFFGPGTRLTVL.

The gene calls are TRBV7-8 and TRBJ1-2, with 8 bases lining up with TRBD1. Germline V gene sequence: CDR1 SGHVS, CDR2 FQNEAQ. J gave up 0 bases and V 1 base, and 7 bases lay outside the gene matches. The CDR3 contains 17 residues. The CDR3, as DNA: TGTGCCAGCAGCTTAGGGAGACAGGGGACACCTAACTATGGCTACACCTTC. This gives the protein CASSLGRQGTPNYGYTF.

This chain links TRBV28 with TRBJ2-5, with 7 bases aligning to TRBD1. After removal of 4 bases from V and 5 bases from J, the junction contained 10 bases not matched to a gene. CDR1 is MDHEN, CDR2 SYDVKM, per germline. The CDR3 length is 15 residues. For the CDR3, the DNA is TGTGCCAGCAGTTCGCCGACAGGGTGGGAGGAGACCCAGTACTTC. Protein product: CASSSPTGWEETQYF.

The CDR3 DNA reads TGCGCCAGCAGCGCCCGGAGGGGCAGCACAGATACGCAGTATTTT. It encodes CASSARRGSTDTQYF. The chain recombines TRBV4-3 with TRBJ2-3; perhaps TRBD2 as D (6 bases). The germline V and J ends were trimmed by 5 bases and 0 bases, with 12 bases remaining between them. The germline gives CDR1 LGHNA, CDR2 YSLEER. The CDR3 is 15 amino acids.

The chain couples TRBV11-1 to TRBJ1-3; D not resolved. Trimming stripped 3 bases from V and 4 bases from J, with 7 bases between. The germline CDR1 and CDR2 sequences are SGHAT and FQDESV (reference sequence). The CDR3 extends over 13 amino acids. CDR3 in DNA: TGTGCCAGCAGCTTGGAGGTGGGAAACACCATATATTTT. This sequence encodes CASSLEVGNTIYF.

This clone was seen a few times. The chain uses TRBV4-3 and TRBJ2-5; D is possibly TRBD2 (6 bases). Trimming cost V 4 bases and J 2 bases, with 14 bases left between them. This CDR3 has 15 amino acids. Germline V gene data show CDR1 as LGHNA and CDR2 as YSLEER. The DNA for the CDR3 is TGCGCCAGCAGCCCGAGAGGCGGGGCACAAGAGACCCAGTACTTC. Its protein is CASSPRGGAQETQYF.

The chain combines TRBV28 with TRBJ1-1; D is uncertain. V lost 3 bases and J lost 7, with 12 bases in between. This CDR3 comprises 13 residues. Germline V lookup: CDR1 MDHEN, CDR2 SYDVKM. CDR3 nucleotide sequence: TGTGCCAGCAGTTTGTCCCCACGGGTTGAAGCTTTCTTT. Protein: CASSLSPRVEAFF.

The chain employs TRBV30 and TRBJ1-1, with TRBD1 identical over 10 bases. The germline gives CDR1 GTSNPN, CDR2 SVGIG (reference sequence). The J segment lost 6 bases and the V segment lost 7 bases, leaving 5 bases of the junction unmatched. The CDR3 length is 12 residues. Written as DNA, the CDR3 is TGTGCCTTGGACAGGGGGACCCCTGAAGCTTTCTTT. This sequence encodes CALDRGTPEAFF. Full variable domain (missing parts from reference TRBV30 and TRBJ1-1): SQTIHQWPATLVQPVGSPLSLECTVEGTSNPNLYWYRQAAGRGLQLLFYSVGIGQISSEVPQNLSASRPQDRQFILSSKKLLLSDSGFYLCALDRGTPEAFFGQGTRLTVV.

On this clone: The sample holds other DNA sequences that translate to the same CDR3. The chain is built from TRBV7-3 and TRBJ2-1, with TRBD2 identical over 7 bases. Germline V CDR1 and CDR2: SGHTA, FQGTGA. V shed 6 bases and J 3 bases; nucleotides not matched to a gene: 2. The CDR3 spans 13 residues. The CDR3 here is CASSGGGYNEQFF. CDR3 nucleotides: TGTGCCAGCAGTGGGGGGGGCTACAATGAGCAGTTCTTC. Variable domain in full (rest from reference TRBV7-3 and TRBJ2-1): GAGVSQTPSNKVTEKGKYVELRCDPISGHTALYWYRQSLGQGPEFLIYFQGTGAADDSGLPNDRFFAVRPEGSVSTLKIQRTERGDSAVYLCASSGGGYNEQFFGPGTRLTVL.

The J gene is TRBJ2-2, the V gene TRBV9; 7 bases align to TRBD1. This CDR3 comprises 15 residues. Per the germline V gene, CDR1 is SGDLS and CDR2 is YYNGEE. With V trimmed by 4 bases and J by 5 bases, 8 bases remained unmatched. The CDR3 nucleotides are TGTGCCAGCAGCTCCTGGACAGGTCGGACCGGGGAGCTGTTTTTT. This codes for CASSSWTGRTGELFF. The full variable domain, with the rest looked up from reference TRBV9 and TRBJ2-2, is DSGVTQTPKHLITATGQRVTLRCSPRSGDLSVYWYQQSLDQGLQFLIQYYNGEERAKGNILERFSAQQFPDLHSELNLSSLELGDSALYFCASSSWTGRTGELFFGEGSRLTVL.

The chain has TRBV7-2 and TRBJ2-2; 7 nucleotides align to TRBD1. Germline values: CDR1 SGHTA, CDR2 FQGNSA. This CDR3 has 16 residues. V shed 5 bases and J 1 base; nucleotides not matched to a gene: 7. CDR3 bases: TGTGCCAGCAGCGGATCGGGACAGATGAACACCGGGGAGCTGTTTTTT. This encodes CASSGSGQMNTGELFF.

The chain is built from TRBV7-8 and TRBJ2-1; 10 nucleotides line up with TRBD2. CDR1 and CDR2 (germline): SGHVS, FQNEAQ. The CDR3 is 15 residues long. V dropped 5 bases and J dropped 2; count of bases not matched to a gene: 3. The CDR3 loop is CASSESGGAYNEQFF. The CDR3 region has the DNA TGTGCCAGCAGCGAAAGCGGGGGGGCCTACAATGAGCAGTTCTTC.

The V call is TRBV2, the J call TRBJ2-5; no definite D call. The J call may be mistaken, given a closer DNA end match to TRBJ2-7. Per germline, CDR1 SNHLY and CDR2 FYNNEI. There are 10 residues in the CDR3. The CDR3 spells CASSENEQYF. The CDR3 DNA reads as TGTGCCAGCAGTGAAAACGAGCAGTACTTC.

This chain uses TRBV10-3 with TRBJ1-1, with 12 bases aligning to TRBD1. CDR1 and CDR2 (germline): ENHRY, SYGVKD. This CDR3 is built from 18 residues. The V segment lost 0 bases and the J segment 0 bases; nucleotides outside the gene matches: 5. The CDR3 loop is CAISESGTGGLMNTEAFF. The CDR3 DNA reads as TGTGCCATCAGTGAGTCAGGGACAGGGGGCCTCATGAACACTGAAGCTTTCTTT.

The V call is TRBV13, the J call TRBJ2-3, with 7 bases fitting TRBD2. This CDR3 has 16 amino acids. J was trimmed by 1 base and V by 2 bases; bases with no gene match: 6. Germline V gene data show CDR1 as PRHDT and CDR2 as FYEKMQ (reference sequence). As DNA, the CDR3 is TGTGCCAGCAGCTTAACTTGGCTAGCGGGCACAGATACGCAGTATTTT. Amino acids: CASSLTWLAGTDTQYF.

The chain combines TRBV6-1 with TRBJ1-2; TRBD1 matches at 7 bases. J was trimmed by 4 bases and V by 1 base; bases with no gene match: 9. The germline V gene encodes CDR1 MNHNS and CDR2 SASEGT. This CDR3 contains 16 residues. The CDR3 region has the DNA TGTGCCAGCAGTGAAGGAGAGGACAGGCTAGGCTATGGCTACACCTTC. This gives the protein CASSEGEDRLGYGYTF.

This sequence joins TRBV12-5 and TRBJ1-2, with D maybe TRBD1 (5 bases). The CDR3 consists of 12 residues. Looked up from germline, CDR1 is LGHNT and CDR2 is FRNRAP. With 6 bases removed from V and 4 bases from J, the gap between germline ends came to 9 bases. The CDR3, as DNA: TGTGCTAGTGGCCCGGACACCTATGGCTACACCTTC. Amino acid sequence: CASGPDTYGYTF.

The genes are TRBV7-3 and TRBJ1-5; D gene uncertain. The CDR3 loop spans 15 amino acids. V was cut by 5 bases and J by 3 bases, with 14 bases left in between. Germline V CDR1 and CDR2: SGHTA, FQGTGA. CDR3 coding DNA: TGTGCCAGCAGCCCACTGGGCACAGACAATCAGCCCCAGCATTTT. This translates into CASSPLGTDNQPQHF.